This TCR beta chain stems from a study of blood T cell repertoires in COVID-19. Germline CDR1 and CDR2: SNHLY and FYNNEI. CDR3 length: 16 residues. V was pared by 0 bases and J by 0 bases, with 3 bases of the junction left unmatched. Here immunoSEQ multiplex PCR was the method, and the copy in TCRdb shows in-frame clones only, minus some. The data show fewer than 350,000 clones, about 85% seen once. The study recruited people aged roughly 18 to 95 years across approximately 24 US areas. Self-reported history from a screening survey and questionnaire set each donor's cohort. A COVID-19 case had been met by exposed participants during the 2 weeks before study entry.

This TCR came from a woman aged 30 to 39 who had been exposed to COVID-19. This rearrangement joins TRBV2 to TRBJ2-3; TRBD1 matches at 7 bases. Sequencing used PBMCs or T cells enriched from blood (not recorded which). In nucleotides, the CDR3 is TGTGCCAGCAGTGAAGCCCCGGGACAGAGCACAGATACGCAGTATTTT. It is translated as CASSEAPGQSTDTQYF.